The next 10 T cell receptor beta chains were all read from a single sample in a study of read filtering for tumor transcriptome and immune sequencing. The library was built from roughly 400 ng RNA with molecular barcoded adaptors for alpha/delta and beta/gamma chains. TCRdb fed the reads into MiXCR, producing one record per CDR3 protein. The top ten hold under 9% of the sample, which has 130,000 or so distinct CDR3 sequences, 13% seen once. The sample comprised a population of CD138-negative cells sorted from bone marrow. These receptors all stem from a donor aged 40 or over with multiple myeloma.

This clonotype showed up just a few times. A much larger clone differs from this one at a single base, so this may be a read error. This is likely a read error, given that the CDR3 carries no conserved phenylalanine or tryptophan at its end. The rearrangement uses TRBV20-1 and TRBJ2-5; TRBD2 is a possible D gene (6 bases). Germline V CDR1 and CDR2: DFQATT, SNEGSKA (reference sequence). V was shortened by 3 bases and J by 4 bases, with 12 bases between the two germline ends. The CDR3 spans 13 residues. This CDR3 reads CSARRGTGETQYL. CDR3 nucleotide sequence: TGCAGTGCTAGGCGGGGTACAGGAGAGACCCAGTACCTC.

A remark on this clonotype: A much larger clone is a single base away; this may be a read error. This sequence joins TRBV12-3 or TRBV12-4 and TRBJ1-1; no firm D call. Trimming removed 7 bases at V and 1 base at J, with 10 bases between. This CDR3 is built from 13 residues. CDR3: CASTWGKNTEAFF. DNA for the CDR3: TGTGCCAGCACCTGGGGAAAGAACACTGAAGCTTTCTTT.

In its sample, this clonotype was seen a few times. A far larger clone is one base from this, pointing to a likely read error. CDR3: CASGSTEAEQYF. The CDR3 region has the DNA TGTGCCAGCGGCTCGACAGAAGCCGAGCAGTACTTC. V is TRBV3-2 and J is TRBJ2-7; the table's D call, TRBD1, was not checked against the DNA. TRBV3-2 is deemed a pseudogene. The CDR3 is 12 amino acids.

This clonotype was observed many times. The V and J genes are TRBV14 and TRBJ2-7; a weak D match, TRBD1 (6 bases). Between the trimmed V and J ends, which lost 5 bases and 6 bases, there was a span of 8 bases. The CDR3 extends over 11 amino acids. Germline CDR1 is SGHDN and CDR2 is FVKESK. The CDR3 region has the DNA TGTGCCAGCAGCGGGGGCCCCGAGCAGTACTTC. This encodes CASSGGPEQYF.

This clonotype showed up many times. The chain couples TRBV5-5 to TRBJ2-7, with unresolved D. Trimming took 4 bases from V and 1 from J, leaving 9 bases between them. Looked up from germline, CDR1 is SGHKS and CDR2 is YYEKEE (reference sequence). This CDR3 has 13 amino acids. In DNA form, the CDR3 reads TGTGCCAGCAGCCCCTACTCTTCCTACGAGCAGTACTTC. As protein: CASSPYSSYEQYF. Full variable domain (missing parts from reference TRBV5-5 and TRBJ2-7): DAGVTQSPTHLIKTRGQQVTLRCSPISGHKSVSWYQQVLGQGPQFIFQYYEKEERGRGNFPDRFSARQFPNYSSELNVNALLLGDSALYLCASSPYSSYEQYFGPGTRLTVT.

This clonotype was seen repeatedly, ten times or more. As DNA, the CDR3 is TGTGCCAGCAGCGAGCCCCAGGGGGCGGCCACTGAAGCTTTCTTT. This gives the protein CASSEPQGAATEAFF. This rearrangement joins TRBV9 to TRBJ1-1; 8 nucleotides line up with TRBD1. The CDR3 has 15 residues. Germline assignment: CDR1 SGDLS and CDR2 YYNGEE. With V trimmed by 3 bases and J by 4 bases, 8 bases remained unmatched.

The sample holds many counts of this clonotype. The rearrangement links TRBV7-9 to TRBJ2-2; 15 nucleotides align to TRBD2. This CDR3 has 18 residues. Germline V gene data show CDR1 as SEHNR and CDR2 as FQNEAQ (reference sequence). The V segment lost 5 bases and the J segment 5 bases; nucleotides outside the gene matches: 9. In nucleotides, the CDR3 is TGTGCCAGCAGCCACGGACTAGCGGGAGGGCCAAAGACCGGGGAGCTGTTTTTT. Encoded protein: CASSHGLAGGPKTGELFF.

This clonotype was seen ten or more times. The chain is built from TRBV4-1 and TRBJ2-3; the match to TRBD2 covers 13 bases. The CDR3 covers 16 residues. Germline lookup yields CDR1 MGHRA and CDR2 YSYEKL. J was trimmed by 6 bases and V by 0 bases; bases with no gene match: 3. The CDR3 loop is CASSQELAGGADTQYF. As DNA, the CDR3 is TGCGCCAGCAGCCAAGAACTAGCGGGAGGGGCCGATACGCAGTATTTT.

This clonotype was detected many times. V gene TRBV3-1 combines with J gene TRBJ2-2; tentatively, D is TRBD1 or TRBD2 (5 bases each). The germline V gene encodes CDR1 LGHDT and CDR2 YNNKEL (reference sequence). This CDR3 has 15 amino acids. V was shortened by 1 base and J by 1 base, with 7 bases between the two germline ends. The CDR3 bases are TGTGCCAGCAGCCAAGGAGGGGTGAACACCGGGGAGCTGTTTTTT. Residues: CASSQGGVNTGELFF. The full variable domain, in which reference TRBV3-1 and TRBJ2-2 provide the parts outside the CDR3, is DTAVSQTPKYLVTQMGNDKSIKCEQNLGHDTMYWYKQDSKKFLKIMFSYNNKELIINETVPNRFSPKSPDKAHLNLHINSLELGDSAVYFCASSQGGVNTGELFFGEGSRLTVL.

This clonotype was observed a handful of times. The chain uses TRBV29-1 and TRBJ1-2, with a tentative D call TRBD1 (5 bases). Germline V gene lookup returns CDR1 SQVTM and CDR2 ANQGSEA. The V gene lost 7 bases and the J gene lost 6 bases, with 18 bases spanning the gap. The CDR3 contains 13 residues. CDR3 region: CSARKVTADGYTF. The CDR3 DNA reads as TGCAGCGCTCGGAAGGTGACAGCGGATGGCTACACCTTC.